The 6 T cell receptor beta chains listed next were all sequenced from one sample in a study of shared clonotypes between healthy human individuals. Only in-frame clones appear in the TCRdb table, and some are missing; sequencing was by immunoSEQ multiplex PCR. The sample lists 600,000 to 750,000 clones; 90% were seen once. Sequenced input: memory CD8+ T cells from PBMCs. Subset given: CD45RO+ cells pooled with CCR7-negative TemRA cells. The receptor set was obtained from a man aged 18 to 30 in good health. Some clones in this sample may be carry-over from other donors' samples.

The CDR3 bases are TGTGCCTGGAGTCCCCAGGACTATGGCTACACCTTC. It specifies CAWSPQDYGYTF. This chain joins TRBV30 and TRBJ1-2, with D hard to call. Germline V gene lookup returns CDR1 GTSNPN and CDR2 SVGIG (reference sequence). CDR3 length equals 12 residues. V shed 2 bases and J shed 3 bases, with 7 bases lying between them. Drawing the rest from reference TRBV30 and TRBJ1-2, the complete variable domain is SQTIHQWPATLVQPVGSPLSLECTVEGTSNPNLYWYRQAAGRGLQLLFYSVGIGQISSEVPQNLSASRPQDRQFILSSKKLLLSDSGFYLCAWSPQDYGYTFGSGTRLTVV.

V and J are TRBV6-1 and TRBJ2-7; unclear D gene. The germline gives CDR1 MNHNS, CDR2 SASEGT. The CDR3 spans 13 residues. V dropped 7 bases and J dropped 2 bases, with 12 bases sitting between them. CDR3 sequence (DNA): TGTGCCAGCAATCCGACATCAACCTACGAGCAGTACTTC. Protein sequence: CASNPTSTYEQYF.

The CDR3 reads CASSEQVGELFF. CDR3 nucleotides: TGTGCCAGCAGCGAGCAGGTCGGGGAGCTGTTTTTT. This chain joins TRBV4-2 and TRBJ2-2; no firm D call. Germline assignment: CDR1 LGHNA and CDR2 YNFKEQ. V was pared by 5 bases and J by 7 bases, with 8 bases between. The CDR3 runs to 12 residues.

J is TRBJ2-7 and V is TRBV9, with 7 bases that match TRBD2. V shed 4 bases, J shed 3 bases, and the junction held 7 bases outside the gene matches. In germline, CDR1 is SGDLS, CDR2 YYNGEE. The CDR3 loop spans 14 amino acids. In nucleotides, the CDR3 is TGTGCCAGCAGCCAAGGACTAGGGGACTACGAGCAGTACTTC. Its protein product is CASSQGLGDYEQYF.

CDR3 sequence: CASHQPLGTGANVLTF. The DNA of the CDR3 is TGTGCCAGCCACCAGCCACTAGGGACCGGGGCCAACGTCCTGACTTTC. This chain joins TRBV25-1 and TRBJ2-6; D may correspond to TRBD1 or TRBD2 (5 bases each). The CDR3 has 16 residues. The germline V gene has CDR1 MGHDK and CDR2 SYGVNS. V was shortened by 8 bases and J by 4 bases, with 18 bases between the two germline ends.

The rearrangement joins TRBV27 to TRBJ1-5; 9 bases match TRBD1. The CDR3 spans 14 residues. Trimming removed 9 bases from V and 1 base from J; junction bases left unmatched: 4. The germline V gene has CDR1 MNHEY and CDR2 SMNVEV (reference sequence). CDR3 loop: CARQGAESNQPQHF. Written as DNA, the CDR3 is TGTGCCAGACAGGGGGCCGAGAGCAATCAGCCCCAGCATTTT.